The 18 T cell receptor beta chains reported below all come from one sample, sequenced in a study of cytomegalovirus exposure and HLA in healthy donors. The PCR was carried out with 60 Vbeta primers and 13 Jbeta primers. Method: immunoSEQ multiplex PCR; TCRdb's copy keeps in-frame clones and lacks some. The table shows 100,000 to 150,000 clones, with more than 60% occurring only once. Sample: PBMCs. These TCRs come from an older woman in good health and CMV-seropositive.

Here the CDR3 DNA reads TGTGCCAGCAGCCGATCGACTAGCGGGAGCGGTGAGCAGTTCTTC. Protein sequence: CASSRSTSGSGEQFF. V is TRBV7-2 and J is TRBJ2-1; 12 nucleotides align to TRBD2. The CDR3 totals 15 residues. Trimming at V came to 5 bases and at J to 9 bases, leaving 8 bases not matched to a gene. Per the germline V gene, CDR1 is SGHTA and CDR2 is FQGNSA.

This chain links TRBV5-1 with TRBJ2-5, with D perhaps TRBD2 (6 bases). The J call may be wrong; the DNA end is better matched by TRBJ2-7. Germline lookup yields CDR1 SGHRS and CDR2 YFSETQ. The CDR3 loop spans 14 amino acids. This CDR3 reads CASRITGTSYEQYF. The CDR3 DNA follows: TGCGCCAGCAGAATAACCGGGACTTCCTACGAGCAGTACTTC.

The chain has TRBV9 and TRBJ2-7; TRBD2 agrees at 9 bases. The CDR3 is 15 residues long. The germline V gene has CDR1 SGDLS and CDR2 YYNGEE. V trimming: 4 bases; J trimming: 3 bases; junction bases outside the gene matches: 8. As DNA, the CDR3 is TGTGCCAGCAGCAGGTTTGCTAGCGGGAACTACGAGCAGTACTTC. Translated: CASSRFASGNYEQYF.

This chain links TRBV27 with TRBJ1-1, with 9 nucleotides matching TRBD1. The trim removed 5 bases at V and 5 bases at J, leaving 9 bases unmatched. Per the germline V gene, CDR1 is MNHEY and CDR2 is SMNVEV (reference sequence). The CDR3 covers 15 residues. CDR3 sequence: CASSKPGQGWTEAFF. The CDR3 nucleotides read TGTGCCAGCAGTAAGCCGGGACAGGGCTGGACTGAAGCTTTCTTT.

The chain recombines TRBV7-2 with TRBJ1-5; 9 bases map to TRBD1. Trimming took 5 bases from V and 4 from J; bases not matched to a gene: 6. This CDR3 region has 15 residues. Germline loops: CDR1 SGHTA, CDR2 FQGNSA. CDR3 loop: CASSQTQGANQPQHF. For the CDR3, the DNA is TGTGCCAGCAGCCAAACACAGGGGGCGAATCAGCCCCAGCATTTT.

V gene TRBV7-3 combines with J gene TRBJ2-3; D may be TRBD1 (6 bases). Trimming pared 5 bases from V and 4 bases from J, leaving 19 bases between. CDR1 is SGHTA and CDR2 is FQGTGA in the germline V gene. There are 16 residues in the CDR3. This chain's CDR3 is CASSNRPTTGSDTQYF. In DNA, the CDR3 is TGTGCCAGCAGCAACCGACCTACTACAGGGTCAGATACGCAGTATTTT.

The rearrangement uses TRBV20-1 and TRBJ1-2; no firm D call. Per germline, CDR1 DFQATT and CDR2 SNEGSKA (reference sequence). CDR3 size: 9 residues. CDR3 in DNA: TGCAGGAGGCTCTATGGCTACACCTTC. It encodes CRRLYGYTF.

This clone has a single count. The chain links TRBV19 to TRBJ1-2, with 7 bases aligning to TRBD1. The trim removed 5 bases at V and 1 base at J, leaving 4 bases unmatched. The CDR3 has 14 residues. Germline V gene sequence: CDR1 LNHDA, CDR2 SQIVND (reference sequence). The CDR3 sequence: CASSVGQINYGYTF. DNA of the CDR3: TGTGCCAGTAGTGTGGGACAGATTAACTATGGCTACACCTTC.

The chain uses TRBV7-6 and TRBJ1-2; 8 bases map to TRBD1. This CDR3 has 17 residues. Germline loops: CDR1 SGHVS, CDR2 FNYEAQ. Trimming cost V 4 bases and J 4 bases; bases outside gene matches: 14. The CDR3 nucleotides are TGTGCCAGCAGCTCTCAGGCCGGACAGGGAGATATCTATGGCTACACCTTC. Translation gives CASSSQAGQGDIYGYTF.

The chain combines TRBV29-1 with TRBJ2-3, with no clear D. V dropped 4 bases and J dropped 4 bases, with 9 bases sitting between them. Germline V gene sequence: CDR1 SQVTM, CDR2 ANQGSEA. CDR3 length: 12 residues. CDR3 bases: TGCAGCGTTGTGATAGAGGCAGATACGCAGTATTTT. Its protein is CSVVIEADTQYF.

This rearrangement joins TRBV7-8 to TRBJ2-2, with TRBD1 matching 7 bases. Germline CDR1 is SGHVS and CDR2 is FQNEAQ. The CDR3 loop spans 14 amino acids. V shed 3 bases, J shed 6 bases, and the junction held 4 bases outside the gene matches. CDR3 sequence: CASSFQQGPGELFF. CDR3 nucleotide sequence: TGTGCCAGCAGCTTCCAACAGGGGCCCGGGGAGCTGTTTTTT.

V usage is TRBV7-7 and J usage is TRBJ1-2; D perhaps matches TRBD1 (6 bases). The V end was cut by 5 bases, the J end by 2 bases, with 15 bases between. Germline loops: CDR1 SSHAT, CDR2 FNYEAQ (reference sequence). This CDR3 has 15 residues. Here the CDR3 reads CASSPIRQGNYGYTF. CDR3 DNA sequence: TGTGCCAGCAGCCCCATTCGTCAGGGGAACTATGGCTACACCTTC.

The chain has TRBV9 and TRBJ2-2; D gene unclear. CDR1 SGDLS and CDR2 YYNGEE come from the germline V gene. V lost 2 bases and J lost 4, with 3 bases in between. This CDR3 comprises 12 residues. The CDR3 nucleotides read TGTGCCAGCAGCGTCGGCACCGGGGAGCTGTTTTTT. Translation: CASSVGTGELFF.

This chain uses TRBV7-2 with TRBJ1-1; possible D gene TRBD1, 5 bases. CDR1 and CDR2 from the germline V gene are SGHTA and FQGNSA. V was trimmed by 5 bases and J by 1 base, leaving 11 bases between them. CDR3 length: 14 residues. The CDR3 reads CASSPRGGNTEAFF. The CDR3, as DNA: TGTGCCAGCAGCCCTAGGGGCGGGAACACTGAAGCTTTCTTT.

This chain connects TRBV10-2 to TRBJ1-5, with 7 nucleotides matching TRBD1. Germline-derived CDR1 and CDR2 are WSHSY and SAAADI. J lost 3 bases, V lost 0 bases, and 2 bases had no gene match. The CDR3 is made up of 15 amino acids. CDR3 amino acids: CASSESDRHNQPQHF. The CDR3 nucleotides read TGCGCCAGCAGTGAGTCGGACAGGCACAATCAGCCCCAGCATTTT.

V usage is TRBV6-5 and J usage is TRBJ1-2; perhaps TRBD1 as D (6 bases). Trimming left V 6 bases short and J 5 bases short, with 16 bases between. Germline loops: CDR1 MNHEY, CDR2 SVGAGI. The CDR3 loop spans 14 amino acids. In DNA, the CDR3 is TGTGCCAGCAGAACGCAGGGGAGGGCATATGGCTACACCTTC. Translating gives CASRTQGRAYGYTF.

In nucleotides, the CDR3 is TGTGCCAGCAGCTTCCTACGGGGGTTTGAGGAAAAACTGTTTTTT. Protein sequence: CASSFLRGFEEKLFF. This rearrangement joins TRBV7-2 to TRBJ1-4; D perhaps matches TRBD1 (5 bases). V dropped 3 bases and J dropped 8 bases, with 16 bases sitting between them. This CDR3 is built from 15 residues. The germline V gene has CDR1 SGHTA and CDR2 FQGNSA. Complete variable domain (other parts from reference TRBV7-2 and TRBJ1-4): GAGVSQSPSNKVTEKGKDVELRCDPISGHTALYWYRQSLGQGLEFLIYFQGNSAPDKSGLPSDRFSAERTGGSVSTLTIQRTQQEDSAVYLCASSFLRGFEEKLFFGSGTQLSVL.

The chain is built from TRBV6-1 and TRBJ1-5, with D uncertain. CDR1 MNHNS and CDR2 SASEGT come from the germline V gene. The CDR3 has 14 residues. Trimming took off 7 bases at V and 7 bases at J, with 17 bases between the two ends. CDR3 bases: TGTGCCAGCACACCCGAGGGAGGGTACCAGCCCCAGCATTTT. The encoded protein is CASTPEGGYQPQHF.